The rows below give T cell receptor beta chains drawn from one sample of a study of radiotherapy plus CTLA-4 blockade in lung cancer. Generated by immunoSEQ multiplex PCR, the TCRdb table keeps only in-frame clones and is missing some. The sample shows over 30,000 clones, 75% to 80% of them seen only once. Specimen: peripheral blood, collected from a patient treated with radiotherapy plus ipilimumab. Receptors originate from a human donor with non-small cell lung cancer that progressed on radiotherapy plus ipilimumab. The CDR3 runs from the conserved cysteine through the conserved F or W. The D gene is left open where the match is weak. Rows give clone size only sometimes, using once, few, many, or a class for an expanded clone.

v_gene	j_gene	abundance	d_gene	CDR3nt	CDR3aa
TRBV7-3	TRBJ1-6	once	NA	TGTGCCAGCAGCTTCGCTGAGGGATCACCCCTCCACTTT	CASSFAEGSPLHF
TRBV6-5	TRBJ1-6	NA	NA	TGTGCCAGCAGCCCCCCCCCAGGGCTTCCCCTCCACTTT	CASSPPPGLPLHF
TRBV10-1	TRBJ1-2	few	NA	TGCGCCAGCAGCGATCGCGACTATGGCTACACCTTC	CASSDRDYGYTF
TRBV15	TRBJ2-7	NA	NA	TGTGCCACCAGCAGAGACTCTCTAACAGCCTACGAGCAGTACTTC	CATSRDSLTAYEQYF
TRBV11-2	TRBJ2-1	NA	TRBD2	TGTGCCAGCAGCCCCGGGGGGGTATTCTACAATGAGCAGTTCTTC	CASSPGGVFYNEQFF
TRBV7-3	TRBJ1-2	few	NA	TGTGCCAGCAGCGCCCAGAGGAACTATGGCTACACCTTC	CASSAQRNYGYTF
TRBV7-3	TRBJ1-1	NA	NA	TGTGCCAGCAGCTTAAACAGGGCCAACACTGAAGCTTTCTTT	CASSLNRANTEAFF
TRBV7-2	TRBJ1-6	NA	TRBD1	TGTGCCAGCAGCTTAGCGGGACAGGGAAATTCACCCCTCCACTTT	CASSLAGQGNSPLHF
TRBV11-2	TRBJ2-7	NA	TRBD1	TGTGCCAGCTCACAGGGGATTATCTCCTACGAGCAGTACTTC	CASSQGIISYEQYF
TRBV2	TRBJ1-3	NA	NA	TGTGCCAGCAGTCGACAGGACACCATATATTTT	CASSRQDTIYF
TRBV7-9	TRBJ2-7	NA	TRBD1	TGTGCCAGCAGCCGAATAGTTAGACAGGACAGGGGATACGAGCAGTACTTC	CASSRIVRQDRGYEQYF
TRBV7-2	TRBJ1-3	NA	NA	TGTGCCAGCAGCTTATCGGGGGGCTCGGCTGGAAACACCATATATTTT	CASSLSGGSAGNTIYF
TRBV27	TRBJ2-7	NA	NA	TGTGCCAGCAGTTTACGAGGACAGACCTACGAGCAGTACTTC	CASSLRGQTYEQYF
TRBV7-2	TRBJ2-4	NA	NA	TGTGCCAGCACCTTGCAGGGTTCGGGCGTTCAGTACTTC	CASTLQGSGVQYF
TRBV18	TRBJ1-4	few	TRBD1	TGTGCCAGCTCACGCCGGGACAGTAATGAAAAACTGTTTTTT	CASSRRDSNEKLFF
TRBV11-2	TRBJ1-1	NA	NA	TGTGCCAGCAGCTTGGGAGGATCTCTCGGAAAAGCTTTCTTT	CASSLGGSLGKAFF
TRBV27	TRBJ1-4	once	NA	TGTGCCAGCACACAGACCTGGGGCGTTAATGAAAAACTGTTTTTT	CASTQTWGVNEKLFF
TRBV13	TRBJ1-5	NA	NA	TGTGCCAGCAGCTTAGGGGGCAGGGATCAGCCCCAGCATTTT	CASSLGGRDQPQHF
TRBV6-6	TRBJ2-1	few	NA	TGTGCCAGCAGTTACTCGACGGGGAATGAGCAGTTCTTC	CASSYSTGNEQFF
TRBV10-3	TRBJ2-3	NA	TRBD1	TGTGCCATCAGTGGAGGAAAAAGGGGACAGAAAGACACAGATACGCAGTATTTT	CAISGGKRGQKDTDTQYF
TRBV7-2	TRBJ1-5	NA	NA	TGTGCCAGCAGCTTAGCATCCGGGGGCAATCAGCCCCAGCATTTT	CASSLASGGNQPQHF
TRBV6-9	TRBJ1-2	few	NA	TGTGCCAGCAGTTATGAGGGGGGGCGCGGGAACTATGGCTACACCTTC	CASSYEGGRGNYGYTF
TRBV5-6	TRBJ2-5	NA	NA	TGTGCCAGCAGCTTGGGAGGGTTTCCTCGGGAGACCCAGTACTTC	CASSLGGFPRETQYF
TRBV7-6	TRBJ2-1	NA	TRBD2	TGTGCCAGCAGCAAGAGCGGGGGGGCAGCCAATGAGCAGTTCTTC	CASSKSGGAANEQFF
TRBV29-1	TRBJ2-5	NA	TRBD2	TGCAGCGCCGGAACCGGGACTACAAGGACCCAGTACTTC	CSAGTGTTRTQYF
TRBV10-2	TRBJ1-2	NA	TRBD1	TGCGCCAGCAGCCCCGGGACAGCCTTAACCCACTATGGCTACACCTTC	CASSPGTALTHYGYTF
TRBV5-4	TRBJ1-4	few	NA	TGTGCCAGCAGCTTAGCCCCCCCCGAAAAACTGTTTTTT	CASSLAPPEKLFF
TRBV7-9	TRBJ1-6	NA	NA	TGTGCCAGCAGCATTGGACTGACCAATTCACCCCTCCACTTT	CASSIGLTNSPLHF
TRBV11-2	TRBJ2-5	NA	NA	TGTGCCAGCAGCAAATCGTTGGAGGGCCGGGAGACCCAGTACTTC	CASSKSLEGRETQYF
TRBV7-6	TRBJ2-3	NA	TRBD1	TGTGCCAGCAGCTCGCGGACAGGGACAGATACGCAGTATTTT	CASSSRTGTDTQYF
TRBV5-8	TRBJ2-1	NA	TRBD1	TGTGCCAGCAGTAAGGGGACAGGGAAATACGATGAGCAGTTCTTC	CASSKGTGKYDEQFF
TRBV7-3	TRBJ2-5	NA	TRBD2	TGTGCCAGCAGCTTAGCGGGGGGATCGGAAGAGACCCAGTACTTC	CASSLAGGSEETQYF
TRBV4-2	TRBJ1-5	NA	NA	TGTGCCAGCAGCCAAGACGGACAGAGCAATCAGCCCCAGCATTTT	CASSQDGQSNQPQHF
TRBV6-5	TRBJ2-4	NA	NA	TGTGCCAGCAGTTTTGCACAGGGCATTCAGTACTTC	CASSFAQGIQYF
TRBV5-5	TRBJ1-4	NA	NA	TGTGCCAGCAGCTTGGAGGCGGGATCAACTAATGAAAAACTGTTTTTT	CASSLEAGSTNEKLFF
TRBV19	TRBJ1-2	NA	NA	TGTGCCAGTAGTAGGACTGAATCTAACTATGGCTACACCTTC	CASSRTESNYGYTF
TRBV4-2	TRBJ2-3	NA	TRBD2	TGTGCCAGCAGCCAAGAAGCTAGCGGGGGAGATACGCAGTATTTT	CASSQEASGGDTQYF
TRBV5-1	TRBJ2-2	NA	TRBD2	TGCGCCAGCAGCTTCCTGCATAGCGGGGGCACCGGGGAGCTGTTTTTT	CASSFLHSGGTGELFF
TRBV29-1	TRBJ1-2	NA	TRBD1	TGCAGCGTTGTTGACAGGGGCAACTATGGCTACACCTTC	CSVVDRGNYGYTF
TRBV19	TRBJ2-7	NA	TRBD1	TGTGCCAGTAGTATTTTCCCGGGACAGGGCTACGAGCAGTACTTC	CASSIFPGQGYEQYF
TRBV6-1	TRBJ1-6	NA	TRBD1	TGTGCCACCAGGACAGGGGGCGGTTCACCCCTCCACTTT	CATRTGGGSPLHF
TRBV19	TRBJ1-1	NA	NA	TGTGCCAGTATCCCCCTAACAGGGTTTCTCTCCGAAGCTTTCTTT	CASIPLTGFLSEAFF
TRBV7-2	TRBJ2-3	few	NA	TGTGCCAGCCCCCGGGGGTCTACAGATACGCAGTATTTT	CASPRGSTDTQYF